These 13 T cell receptor beta chains came from one sample sequenced in a study of shared clonotypes between healthy human individuals. Clones were sequenced by immunoSEQ multiplex PCR, and TCRdb holds only the in-frame ones, with some missing. The sample holds over 2 million clones, roughly 95% seen once. The specimen sequenced was naive CD4+ T cells sorted from blood. Subset indicated: CD45RA+ positively selected. The receptors were sampled from a man aged 18-30 years in good health.

The chain links TRBV9 to TRBJ1-3; maybe TRBD1 (5 bases). The CDR3 consists of 15 residues. V was trimmed by 3 bases and J by 4 bases, leaving 14 bases between them. CDR1 is SGDLS and CDR2 is YYNGEE in the germline V gene. For the CDR3, the DNA is TGTGCCAGCAGCGCCGCCGGGGGGAAGGGAAACACCATATATTTT. Translating gives CASSAAGGKGNTIYF.

The V and J genes are TRBV28 and TRBJ2-7; no clear D gene. V lost 7 bases and J 2 bases, leaving 6 bases between the germline ends. This CDR3 contains 11 residues. Germline V lookup: CDR1 MDHEN, CDR2 SYDVKM. The CDR3, as DNA: TGTGCCAGCACCGCCGCCTACGAGCAGTACTTC. It translates to CASTAAYEQYF.

This clone is a singleton in its sample. CDR3 in DNA: TGTGCCAGCAGCCTCCTCCCGGGACTAGGTAGCACAGATACGCAGTATTTT. Encoded protein: CASSLLPGLGSTDTQYF. This chain uses TRBV7-2 with TRBJ2-3; TRBD2 matches 8 bases. This CDR3 comprises 17 residues. The V segment lost 5 bases and the J segment 0 bases; nucleotides outside the gene matches: 10. Germline V gene data show CDR1 as SGHTA and CDR2 as FQGNSA.

V usage is TRBV19 and J usage is TRBJ2-7, with D possibly TRBD1 on 6 matching bases. Trimming shortened V by 4 bases and J by 3 bases, and 13 bases separated the two germline ends. Germline V lookup: CDR1 LNHDA, CDR2 SQIVND (reference sequence). The CDR3 runs 14 residues. For the CDR3, the DNA is TGTGCCAGTAGTAGACAGGACGGGTTCTACGAGCAGTACTTC. Amino acid sequence: CASSRQDGFYEQYF.

The chain uses TRBV29-1 and TRBJ1-4, with D perhaps TRBD1 (5 bases). V shed 4 bases and J shed 3 bases, with 9 bases lying between them. CDR1 and CDR2 (germline): SQVTM, ANQGSEA. This CDR3 spans 13 amino acids. The CDR3 loop reads CSVGPGPNEKLFF. In DNA form, the CDR3 reads TGCAGCGTTGGCCCAGGGCCTAATGAAAAACTGTTTTTT.

The gene calls are TRBV10-1 and TRBJ2-2; tentatively, D is TRBD1 (5 bases). V gave up 6 bases and J gave up 7 bases, with 24 bases separating them. The germline V gene has CDR1 WNHNN and CDR2 SYGVQD (reference sequence). This CDR3 is 17 amino acids long. The CDR3 loop reads CASRRVTEALNVGELFF. In nucleotides, the CDR3 is TGCGCCAGCAGACGCGTGACAGAGGCCCTCAACGTCGGGGAGCTGTTTTTT.

This chain uses TRBV30 with TRBJ1-5; tentatively, D is TRBD1 (6 bases). The V end lost 2 bases, the J end lost 1 base, and 12 bases lay between the germline ends. This CDR3 has 15 residues. From germline, CDR1 is GTSNPN and CDR2 SVGIG (reference sequence). Here the CDR3 reads CAWSKGGLSNQPQHF. The CDR3 DNA follows: TGTGCCTGGAGTAAGGGGGGTTTGAGCAATCAGCCCCAGCATTTT.

The gene calls are TRBV5-1 and TRBJ2-2; 9 positions agree with TRBD2. V shed 4 bases and J 7 bases; nucleotides not matched to a gene: 17. Looked up from germline, CDR1 is SGHRS and CDR2 is YFSETQ. The CDR3 has 18 amino acids. The CDR3: CASSPVLAGTSLGGELFF. The CDR3 bases are TGCGCCAGCAGCCCAGTGCTAGCGGGGACATCCCTAGGCGGGGAGCTGTTTTTT.

CDR3 region: CASSYRGLNTEAFF. Written as DNA, the CDR3 is TGTGCCAGCAGTTATAGGGGATTGAACACTGAAGCTTTCTTT. The chain employs TRBV6-1 and TRBJ1-1, with a tentative D call TRBD1 (5 bases). V lost 5 bases and J lost 0, with 10 bases in between. The CDR3 contains 14 residues. CDR1 MNHNS and CDR2 SASEGT come from the germline V gene.

V is TRBV19 and J is TRBJ2-4, with a possible D match to TRBD2 (6 bases). Trimming shortened V by 5 bases and J by 9 bases, and 23 bases separated the two germline ends. There are 16 residues in the CDR3. Germline V lookup: CDR1 LNHDA, CDR2 SQIVND (reference sequence). The CDR3 region has the DNA TGTGCCAGTAGTCGTCGACGAACGGATCCGGGAGCCATTCAGTACTTC. Translation: CASSRRRTDPGAIQYF. Supplemented by reference TRBV19 and TRBJ2-4, the full variable domain reads DGGITQSPKYLFRKEGQNVTLSCEQNLNHDAMYWYRQDPGQGLRLIYYSQIVNDFQKGDIAEGYSVSREKKESFPLTVTSAQKNPTAFYLCASSRRRTDPGAIQYFGAGTRLSVL.

The chain links TRBV6-5 to TRBJ1-1; possibly TRBD1 for D (6 bases). The length of the CDR3 is 13 residues. Germline V CDR1 and CDR2: MNHEY, SVGAGI. The V end was cut by 5 bases, the J end by 4 bases, with 11 bases between. Here the CDR3 DNA reads TGTGCCAGCAGTGCACGGGGGCTCACTGAAGCTTTCTTT. Translation: CASSARGLTEAFF.

The chain couples TRBV7-2 to TRBJ1-6, with no clear D. The germline V gene has CDR1 SGHTA and CDR2 FQGNSA. This CDR3 is 16 amino acids long. Trimming cost V 5 bases and J 0 bases, with 11 bases left between them. The DNA of the CDR3 is TGTGCCAGCAGCCCAGATTGGATCTCCTATAATTCACCCCTCCACTTT. It is translated as CASSPDWISYNSPLHF.

The genes are TRBV28 and TRBJ1-4; perhaps TRBD1 as D (5 bases). The germline CDR1 and CDR2 sequences are MDHEN and SYDVKM. CDR3 length: 15 residues. Trimming took off 6 bases at V and 3 bases at J, with 14 bases between the two ends. Written as DNA, the CDR3 is TGTGCCAGCAGCTCGCTGACGGGACCTAATGAAAAACTGTTTTTT. Translated: CASSSLTGPNEKLFF.